These 23 T cell receptor beta chains originate from one sample sequenced in a study of T-cell reconstitution after alpha-beta-depleted transplantation in children. For TCRbeta, the library was prepared with unique molecular identifiers. TCRdb passed the PCR reads through MiXCR, listing each CDR3 protein once. The sample lists 45,000 to 60,000 distinct CDR3 sequences; roughly half were seen once. This specimen consisted of peripheral blood, obtained before TCRalphabeta/CD19-depleted stem cell transplant. These receptor sequences come from a boy under two years old with SCID, due to receive a stem cell transplant.

The chain is built from TRBV11-2 and TRBJ2-1, with 7 positions matching TRBD2. CDR1 and CDR2 from the germline V gene are SGHAT and FQNNGV. The V gene end was trimmed by 2 bases and the J gene end by 8 bases; junction bases not matched to a gene: 12. The CDR3 consists of 16 residues. For the CDR3, the DNA is TGTGCCAGCAGCTTATCTGCCCTAGCGGCGGTCTATGAGCAGTTCTTC. This gives the protein CASSLSALAAVYEQFF.

J is TRBJ1-1 and V is TRBV20-1; 9 nucleotides align to TRBD1. This CDR3 spans 12 amino acids. Per the germline V gene, CDR1 is DFQATT and CDR2 is SNEGSKA (reference sequence). With 6 bases clipped from V and 7 bases from J, the junction kept 6 bases outside the gene matches. Here the CDR3 DNA reads TGCAGTGCCCGGACAGGGGATTTTGAAGCTTTCTTT. This sequence encodes CSARTGDFEAFF.

This sequence joins TRBV7-8 and TRBJ2-1, with 7 nucleotides matching TRBD2. The V gene's germline CDR1 is SGHVS and CDR2 FQNEAQ. Trimming removed 0 bases from V and 6 bases from J; junction bases left unmatched: 5. The CDR3 has 15 residues. The DNA for the CDR3 is TGTGCCAGCAGCTTAGCGGGAGGGCCCTTCAATGAGCAGTTCTTC. Translated: CASSLAGGPFNEQFF.

The rearrangement joins TRBV5-1 to TRBJ2-3; no definite D call. Germline CDR1 SGHRS, CDR2 YFSETQ. Trimming pared 0 bases from V and 0 bases from J, leaving 11 bases between. This CDR3 contains 16 residues. The CDR3 nucleotides are TGCGCCAGCAGCTTGGCCATAGCTTTCAGCACAGATACGCAGTATTTT. This codes for CASSLAIAFSTDTQYF.

The chain combines TRBV20-1 with TRBJ1-6, with D unresolved. The CDR3 runs 13 residues. V was pared by 6 bases and J by 5 bases, with 11 bases between. Germline CDR1 reads DFQATT; CDR2 reads SNEGSKA (reference sequence). The CDR3 coding sequence is TGCAGTGCATACGACCAGAATAATTCACCCCTCCACTTT. Translation gives CSAYDQNNSPLHF.

The chain uses TRBV6-1 and TRBJ1-5; no clear D gene. CDR1 is MNHNS and CDR2 is SASEGT in the germline V gene. V shed 6 bases and J shed 7 bases, with 13 bases lying between them. This CDR3 has 13 residues. CDR3 DNA: TGTGCCAGCAGGAGAAATGCGTTCCAGCCCCAGCATTTT. Protein product: CASRRNAFQPQHF.

This chain connects TRBV7-2 to TRBJ2-5, with 12 bases identical to TRBD2. CDR1 SGHTA and CDR2 FQGNSA come from the germline V gene. V shed 4 bases and J 6 bases; nucleotides not matched to a gene: 9. This CDR3 is built from 16 residues. CDR3 loop: CASSSQTSGGIQTQYF. CDR3 nucleotides: TGTGCCAGCAGCTCACAGACTAGCGGGGGAATTCAGACCCAGTACTTC.

This clonotype was seen a few times. This rearrangement joins TRBV29-1 to TRBJ2-5; D unresolved. CDR1 is SQVTM, CDR2 ANQGSEA, per germline. V lost 3 bases, J lost 7 bases, and 15 bases lay in between. CDR3 length equals 13 residues. The CDR3 DNA follows: TGCAGCGTTGAGCGGCAGGTTATGGGGACCCAGTACTTC. Protein product: CSVERQVMGTQYF. The whole variable domain, remainder taken from reference TRBV29-1 and TRBJ2-5, is SAVISQKPSRDICQRGTSLTIQCQVDSQVTMMFWYRQQPGQSLTLIATANQGSEATYESGFVIDKFPISRPNLTFSTLTVSNMSPEDSSIYLCSVERQVMGTQYFGPGTRLLVL.

This clonotype was counted between two and nine times. This sequence joins TRBV6-2 or TRBV6-3 and TRBJ2-3; TRBD2 matches at 9 bases. Germline V gene data show CDR1 as MNHEY and CDR2 as SVGEGT. V lost 4 bases, J lost 3 bases, and 2 bases stayed unmatched. CDR3 length equals 14 residues. The CDR3 spells CASSSGLATDTQYF. The CDR3 DNA is TGTGCCAGCAGTTCGGGACTAGCAACAGATACGCAGTATTTT.

J is TRBJ2-7 and V is TRBV10-2; D is unresolved. CDR1 WSHSY and CDR2 SAAADI come from the germline V gene. The V and J ends lost 6 bases and 0 bases respectively, with 15 bases between them. The CDR3 contains 15 residues. DNA for the CDR3: TGCGCCAGCAGCCCCGACTCAGGCGGCTCCTACGAGCAGTACTTC. It yields the protein CASSPDSGGSYEQYF.

The chain joins TRBV20-1 to TRBJ2-2, with D perhaps matching TRBD2 (7 bases). V lost 0 bases and J lost 5, with 13 bases in between. CDR3 length equals 15 residues. From germline, CDR1 is DFQATT and CDR2 SNEGSKA (reference sequence). CDR3 DNA: TGCAGTGCTAGAGATATACAGGGAGGGACCGGGGAGCTGTTTTTT. This encodes CSARDIQGGTGELFF.

The DNA for the CDR3 is TGTGCCAGCAGTTTAATGCCGAATGGCTACACCTTC. Its protein is CASSLMPNGYTF. The genes are TRBV12-3 or TRBV12-4 and TRBJ1-2; D uncertain. The CDR3 length is 12 residues. The ends were cut back, 2 bases at V and 6 bases at J, with 7 bases in the middle.

The chain couples TRBV5-6 to TRBJ1-1; tentative D call: TRBD1 (6 bases). The CDR3 loop spans 14 amino acids. V was clipped by 4 bases and J by 1 base, with 11 bases between them. CDR1 is SGHDT and CDR2 is YYEEEE in the germline V gene. CDR3 sequence reads: CASSPVQGNTEAFF. The CDR3 DNA is TGTGCCAGCAGCCCAGTACAGGGGAACACTGAAGCTTTCTTT. Full variable domain (remainder filled in from reference TRBV5-6 and TRBJ1-1): DAGVTQSPTHLIKTRGQQVTLRCSPKSGHDTVSWYQQALGQGPQFIFQYYEEEERQRGNFPDRFSGHQFPNYSSELNVNALLLGDSALYLCASSPVQGNTEAFFGQGTRLTVV.

This clonotype has more than one count but fewer than ten. The CDR3 sequence is CAISGTSGGADTQYF. The CDR3 bases are TGTGCCATCAGTGGGACTAGCGGGGGGGCAGATACGCAGTATTTT. The chain recombines TRBV10-3 with TRBJ2-3; 15 nucleotides line up with TRBD2. The V segment lost 4 bases and the J segment 4 bases; nucleotides outside the gene matches: 0. Germline V CDR1 and CDR2: ENHRY, SYGVKD. The CDR3 sequence is 15 residues long.

This clonotype was seen repeatedly, ten times or more. V is TRBV6-1 and J is TRBJ1-6; TRBD1 aligns across 9 bases. There are 14 residues in the CDR3. V was clipped by 6 bases and J by 10 bases; unmatched bases: 7. CDR1 and CDR2 from the germline V gene are MNHNS and SASEGT. The CDR3 region has the DNA TGTGCCAGCAGCCCGGGACAGGGCGGCTCACCCCTCCACTTT. This translates into CASSPGQGGSPLHF.

V is TRBV24-1 and J is TRBJ2-2; D not certain. The CDR3 runs 13 residues. From germline, CDR1 is KGHDR and CDR2 SFDVKD. The CDR3 is CGASYLRSGELFF. The CDR3 nucleotides are TGTGGGGCCAGTTATTTAAGGAGCGGGGAGCTGTTTTTT.

Comments on this clonotype: At one end, the junction sequence differs from germline, possibly due to a read error. The genes are TRBV28 and TRBJ2-7; no reliable D call. CDR3 size: 11 residues. The germline V gene has CDR1 MDHEN and CDR2 SYDVKM. CDR3 in DNA: TGTGCCAGCAGCCCCTCCCACGAGCAGTACTTC. As protein: CASSPSHEQYF.

The genes are TRBV4-1 and TRBJ2-2, with D possibly TRBD1 on 6 matching bases. The V end lost 4 bases, the J end lost 7 bases, and 16 bases lay between the germline ends. CDR1 MGHRA and CDR2 YSYEKL come from the germline V gene. The CDR3 totals 15 residues. The CDR3 coding sequence is TGCGCCAGCAGCCCCCCGGCACAGGGCGGCGGGGAGCTGTTTTTT. This encodes CASSPPAQGGGELFF.

J is TRBJ2-3 and V is TRBV12-3 or TRBV12-4; TRBD1 aligns across 9 bases. There are 16 residues in the CDR3. The trim removed 2 bases at V and 3 bases at J, leaving 6 bases unmatched. Written as DNA, the CDR3 is TGTGCCAGCAGTTTATGGACAGGGGACCAAACAGATACGCAGTATTTT. Protein sequence: CASSLWTGDQTDTQYF.

As DNA, the CDR3 is TGCGCCAGCAGTGTATTACAGGGAGAATCTGAAGCTTTCTTT. Protein product: CASSVLQGESEAFF. The chain links TRBV10-2 to TRBJ1-1, with a tentative D call TRBD1 (6 bases). The V gene's germline CDR1 is WSHSY and CDR2 SAAADI. The V and J ends lost 4 bases and 6 bases respectively, with 15 bases between them. CDR3 length equals 14 residues.

The chain links TRBV7-9 to TRBJ1-4; D is unresolved. The V gene's germline CDR1 is SEHNR and CDR2 FQNEAQ (reference sequence). V was cut by 1 base and J by 0 bases, with 6 bases left in between. The CDR3 runs 15 residues. CDR3 protein: CASSLDITTNEKLFF. CDR3 DNA: TGTGCCAGCAGCTTAGATATAACAACTAATGAAAAACTGTTTTTT.

V is TRBV6-1 and J is TRBJ1-2; no clear D gene. The CDR3 extends over 13 amino acids. Germline V gene sequence: CDR1 MNHNS, CDR2 SASEGT. The germline V and J ends were trimmed by 8 bases and 1 base, with 11 bases remaining between them. The CDR3 region is CASGKPSNYGYTF. In DNA form, the CDR3 reads TGTGCCAGCGGAAAACCAAGTAACTATGGCTACACCTTC.

Only one count was recorded for this clonotype. The junction does not match germline at one end; this may be a read error. The chain has TRBV20-1 and TRBJ2-7; 13 bases are a match to TRBD2. The CDR3 totals 17 residues. Germline loops: CDR1 DFQATT, CDR2 SNEGSKA (reference sequence). Written as DNA, the CDR3 is TGCTGTGCTTTTTCCCCAGGACTAGCGGGGGACAGTGGGGAGCAGTACTTC. As protein: CCAFSPGLAGDSGEQYF.